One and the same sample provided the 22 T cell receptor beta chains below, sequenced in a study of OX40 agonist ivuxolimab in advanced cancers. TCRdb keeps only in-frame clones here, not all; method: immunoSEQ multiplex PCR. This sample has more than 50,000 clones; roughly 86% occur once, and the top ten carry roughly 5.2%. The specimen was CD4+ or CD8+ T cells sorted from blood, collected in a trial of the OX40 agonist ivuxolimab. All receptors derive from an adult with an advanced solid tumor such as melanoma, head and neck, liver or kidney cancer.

The DNA for the CDR3 is TGTGCCAGCAGCTTGTCACTAGCGGGTACCTCCTACAATGAGCAGTTCTTC. This codes for CASSLSLAGTSYNEQFF. The chain links TRBV5-5 to TRBJ2-1; 9 positions match TRBD2. The CDR3 length is 17 residues. J gave up 0 bases and V 1 base, and 5 bases lay outside the gene matches. CDR1 and CDR2 (germline): SGHKS, YYEKEE (reference sequence). Complete variable domain (other parts from reference TRBV5-5 and TRBJ2-1): DAGVTQSPTHLIKTRGQQVTLRCSPISGHKSVSWYQQVLGQGPQFIFQYYEKEERGRGNFPDRFSARQFPNYSSELNVNALLLGDSALYLCASSLSLAGTSYNEQFFGPGTRLTVL.

The CDR3 nucleotides are TGTGCCAGCAGCTATTCAGGGCGTACTGAAGCTTTCTTT. As protein: CASSYSGRTEAFF. This chain uses TRBV5-8 with TRBJ1-1; maybe TRBD1 (5 bases). CDR1 and CDR2 (germline): SGHTS, YDEGEE. Trimming cost V 3 bases and J 5 bases, with 11 bases left between them. The CDR3 runs 13 residues.

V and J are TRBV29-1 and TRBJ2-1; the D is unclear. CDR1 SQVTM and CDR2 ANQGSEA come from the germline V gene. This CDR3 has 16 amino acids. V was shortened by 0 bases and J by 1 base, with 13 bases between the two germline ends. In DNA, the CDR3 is TGCAGCGTTGAAGAATACCCGCCAGGATCCTACAATGAGCAGTTCTTC. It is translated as CSVEEYPPGSYNEQFF.

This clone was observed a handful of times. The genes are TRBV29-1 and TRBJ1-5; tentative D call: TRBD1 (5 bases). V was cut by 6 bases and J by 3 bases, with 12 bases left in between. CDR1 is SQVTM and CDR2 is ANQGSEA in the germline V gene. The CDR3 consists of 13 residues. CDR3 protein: CSVADSFNQPQHF. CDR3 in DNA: TGCAGCGTCGCTGACAGTTTCAATCAGCCCCAGCATTTT.

The CDR3 protein is CASSPTGVSQPQHF. The CDR3 nucleotides read TGTGCCAGCAGCCCTACAGGGGTAAGTCAGCCCCAGCATTTT. This sequence joins TRBV28 and TRBJ1-5; 7 bases fit TRBD1. CDR1 is MDHEN and CDR2 is SYDVKM in the germline V gene. The V gene end was trimmed by 6 bases and the J gene end by 6 bases; junction bases not matched to a gene: 8. The CDR3 totals 14 residues. The entire variable domain, with the rest obtained from reference TRBV28 and TRBJ1-5, is as follows: DVKVTQSSRYLVKRTGEKVFLECVQDMDHENMFWYRQDPGLGLRLIYFSYDVKMKEKGDIPEGYSVSREKKERFSLILESASTNQTSMYLCASSPTGVSQPQHFGDGTRLSIL.

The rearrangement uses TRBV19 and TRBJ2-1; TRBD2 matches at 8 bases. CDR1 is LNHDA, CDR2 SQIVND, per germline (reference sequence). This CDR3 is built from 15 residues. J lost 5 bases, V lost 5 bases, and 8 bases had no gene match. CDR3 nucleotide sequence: TGTGCCAGTAGTTCGGGGGGGCTACGGAACAATGAGCAGTTCTTC. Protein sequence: CASSSGGLRNNEQFF.

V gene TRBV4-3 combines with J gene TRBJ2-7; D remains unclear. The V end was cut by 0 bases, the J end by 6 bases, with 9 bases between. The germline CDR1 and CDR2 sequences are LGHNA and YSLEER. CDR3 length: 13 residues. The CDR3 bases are TGCGCCAGCAGCCAAGAAGGAAAGAGCGAGCAGTACTTC. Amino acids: CASSQEGKSEQYF.

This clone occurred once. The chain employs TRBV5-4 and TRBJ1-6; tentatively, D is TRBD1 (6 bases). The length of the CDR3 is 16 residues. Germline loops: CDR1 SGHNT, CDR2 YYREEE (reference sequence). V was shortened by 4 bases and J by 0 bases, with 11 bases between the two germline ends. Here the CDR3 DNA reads TGTGCCAGCAGCCTGGGGGGGCTCTCCTATAATTCACCCCTCCACTTT. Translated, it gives CASSLGGLSYNSPLHF.

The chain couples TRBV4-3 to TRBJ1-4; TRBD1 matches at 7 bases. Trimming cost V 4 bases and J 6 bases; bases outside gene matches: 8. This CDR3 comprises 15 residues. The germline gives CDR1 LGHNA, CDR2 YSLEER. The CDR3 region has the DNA TGCGCCAGCAGCCTAGGACAGGCGGGGGATGAAAAACTGTTTTTT. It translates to CASSLGQAGDEKLFF.

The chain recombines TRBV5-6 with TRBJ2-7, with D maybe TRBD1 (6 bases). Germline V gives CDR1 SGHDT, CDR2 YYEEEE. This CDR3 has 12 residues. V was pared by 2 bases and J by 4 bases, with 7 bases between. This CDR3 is CASSLGGYEQYF. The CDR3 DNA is TGTGCCAGCAGCTTAGGGGGATACGAGCAGTACTTC.

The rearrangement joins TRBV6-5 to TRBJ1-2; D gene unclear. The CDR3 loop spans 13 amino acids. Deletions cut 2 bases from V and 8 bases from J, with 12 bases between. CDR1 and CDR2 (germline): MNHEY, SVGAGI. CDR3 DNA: TGTGCCAGCAGTTACGCGACGACCTACGGCTACACCTTC. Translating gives CASSYATTYGYTF.

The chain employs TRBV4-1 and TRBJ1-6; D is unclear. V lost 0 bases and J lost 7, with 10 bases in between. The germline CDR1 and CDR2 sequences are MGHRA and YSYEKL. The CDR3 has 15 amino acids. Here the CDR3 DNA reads TGCGCCAGCAGCCAAGATCTACTGGTGAATTCACCCCTCCACTTT. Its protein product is CASSQDLLVNSPLHF.

The CDR3 DNA follows: TGTGCCAGCAGTGCTCAACAGGTAGAATACGAGCAGTACTTC. Translation: CASSAQQVEYEQYF. J is TRBJ2-7 and V is TRBV6-1; tentative D call: TRBD1 (5 bases). The CDR3 is 14 amino acids. Germline lookup yields CDR1 MNHNS and CDR2 SASEGT. Trimming took 4 bases from V and 4 from J, leaving 14 bases between them.

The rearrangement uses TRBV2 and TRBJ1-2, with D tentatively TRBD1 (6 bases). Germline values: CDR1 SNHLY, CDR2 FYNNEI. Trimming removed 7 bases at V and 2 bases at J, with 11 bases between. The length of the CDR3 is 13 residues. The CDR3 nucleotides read TGTGCCAGCAAAATCGGACAGAACTATGGCTACACCTTC. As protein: CASKIGQNYGYTF. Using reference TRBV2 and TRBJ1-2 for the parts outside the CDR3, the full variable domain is EPEVTQTPSHQVTQMGQEVILRCVPISNHLYFYWYRQILGQKVEFLVSFYNNEISEKSEIFDDQFSVERPDGSNFTLKIRSTKLEDSAMYFCASKIGQNYGYTFGSGTRLTVV.

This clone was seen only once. The CDR3 nucleotides read TGCGCCAGCAGCTTAGGGGCGGGAGGGCCGAGGTATGAGCAGTTCTTC. Translation gives CASSLGAGGPRYEQFF. V and J are TRBV5-1 and TRBJ2-1; 9 bases match TRBD2. The CDR3 extends over 16 amino acids. V was pared by 2 bases and J by 8 bases, with 11 bases of the junction left unmatched. In germline, CDR1 is SGHRS, CDR2 YFSETQ.

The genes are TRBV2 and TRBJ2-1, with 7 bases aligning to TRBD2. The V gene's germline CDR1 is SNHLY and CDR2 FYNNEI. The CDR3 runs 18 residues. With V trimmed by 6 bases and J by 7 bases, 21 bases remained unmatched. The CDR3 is CASRFLAGLGNTLNEQFF. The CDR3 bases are TGTGCCAGCAGGTTTTTAGCGGGCCTGGGGAATACCCTAAATGAGCAGTTCTTC.

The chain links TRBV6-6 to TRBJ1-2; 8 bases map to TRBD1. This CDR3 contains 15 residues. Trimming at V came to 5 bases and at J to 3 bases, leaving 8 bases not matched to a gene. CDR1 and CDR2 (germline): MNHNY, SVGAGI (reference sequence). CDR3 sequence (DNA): TGTGCCAGCAGTATTGGACAGGGATACGACTATGGCTACACCTTC. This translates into CASSIGQGYDYGYTF.

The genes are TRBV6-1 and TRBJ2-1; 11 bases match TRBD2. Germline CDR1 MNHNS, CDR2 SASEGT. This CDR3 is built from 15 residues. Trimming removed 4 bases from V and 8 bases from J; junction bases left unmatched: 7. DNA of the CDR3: TGTGCCAGCAGTGCTGGGACTAGCGGACGGGATGAGCAGTTCTTC. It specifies CASSAGTSGRDEQFF.

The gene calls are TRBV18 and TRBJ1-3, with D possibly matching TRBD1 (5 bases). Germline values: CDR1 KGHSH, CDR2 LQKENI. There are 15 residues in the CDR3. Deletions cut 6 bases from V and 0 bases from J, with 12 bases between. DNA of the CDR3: TGTGCCAGCTCGGACCAGGGCTACTCTGGAAACACCATATATTTT. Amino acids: CASSDQGYSGNTIYF.

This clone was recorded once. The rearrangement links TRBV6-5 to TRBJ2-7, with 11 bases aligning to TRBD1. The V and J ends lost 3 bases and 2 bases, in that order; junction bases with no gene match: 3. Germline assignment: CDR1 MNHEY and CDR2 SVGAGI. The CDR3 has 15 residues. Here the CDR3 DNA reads TGTGCCAGCAGTTATCGGGACAGGGGGACCTACGAGCAGTACTTC. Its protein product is CASSYRDRGTYEQYF.

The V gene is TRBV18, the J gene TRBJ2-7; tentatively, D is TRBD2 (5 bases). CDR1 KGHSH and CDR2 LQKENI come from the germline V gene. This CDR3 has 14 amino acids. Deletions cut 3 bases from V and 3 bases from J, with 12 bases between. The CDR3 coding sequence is TGTGCCAGCTCACCGGTGTGGGGAGACTACGAGCAGTACTTC. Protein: CASSPVWGDYEQYF.

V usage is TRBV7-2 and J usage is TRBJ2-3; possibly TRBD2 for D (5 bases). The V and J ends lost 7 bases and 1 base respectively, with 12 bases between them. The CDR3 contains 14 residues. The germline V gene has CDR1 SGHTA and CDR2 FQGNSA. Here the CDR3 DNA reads TGTGCCAGCAAAGTCGGGCGGGGCACAGATACGCAGTATTTT. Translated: CASKVGRGTDTQYF.